The 6 T cell receptor beta chains reported below all come from one sample, sequenced in a study of T cell changes during pregnancy in multiple sclerosis. Assay: immunoSEQ multiplex PCR; the TCRdb copy retains only in-frame clones and omits some. Counted here are about 70,000 clones, 85% to 95% occurring once; the ten biggest clones make up approximately 2.8%. Specimen: CD8+ T cells from peripheral blood mononuclear cells, collected in the third trimester of pregnancy. These receptors all come from a female donor in good health, enrolled as a control in a pregnancy study.

This rearrangement joins TRBV30 to TRBJ2-7, with 11 bases fitting TRBD1. In germline, CDR1 is GTSNPN, CDR2 SVGIG (reference sequence). CDR3 length equals 13 residues. Trimming removed 5 bases from V and 6 bases from J; junction bases left unmatched: 6. CDR3 amino acids: CAWLGTGGGEQYF. The CDR3 region has the DNA TGTGCCTGGCTAGGGACAGGGGGAGGCGAGCAGTACTTC.

The chain carries TRBV27 and TRBJ2-1; 7 nucleotides align to TRBD2. J lost 7 bases, V lost 5 bases, and 8 bases had no gene match. This CDR3 contains 14 residues. Germline values: CDR1 MNHEY, CDR2 SMNVEV (reference sequence). The CDR3 protein is CASSPGGLMNEQFF. DNA for the CDR3: TGTGCCAGCAGTCCGGGGGGACTAATGAATGAGCAGTTCTTC.

The J gene is TRBJ1-2, the V gene TRBV19; D gene ambiguous. Deletions cut 4 bases from V and 2 bases from J, with 5 bases between. Per the germline V gene, CDR1 is LNHDA and CDR2 is SQIVND (reference sequence). The CDR3 length is 12 residues. CDR3: CASSNLNYGYTF. In DNA form, the CDR3 reads TGTGCCAGTAGTAACTTGAACTATGGCTACACCTTC. The whole variable domain, filled in from reference TRBV19 and TRBJ1-2, reads DGGITQSPKYLFRKEGQNVTLSCEQNLNHDAMYWYRQDPGQGLRLIYYSQIVNDFQKGDIAEGYSVSREKKESFPLTVTSAQKNPTAFYLCASSNLNYGYTFGSGTRLTVV.

The chain joins TRBV2 to TRBJ1-1; 7 bases agree with TRBD1. The junction had 0 bases not matched to a gene; V was cut back by 7 bases and J by 4 bases. The germline CDR1 and CDR2 sequences are SNHLY and FYNNEI. CDR3 length: 11 residues. The CDR3 sequence is CASTGGTEAFF. CDR3 in DNA: TGTGCCAGCACAGGGGGCACTGAAGCTTTCTTT.

This clone was observed a handful of times. The V gene is TRBV6-4, the J gene TRBJ2-1, with TRBD2 matching 8 bases. V gave up 4 bases and J gave up 3 bases; unmatched junction bases: 5. This CDR3 region has 15 residues. Per germline, CDR1 MRHNA and CDR2 SNTAGT. This CDR3 reads CASSGSSGGYNEQFF. The CDR3 DNA follows: TGTGCCAGCAGTGGGTCCAGCGGGGGCTACAATGAGCAGTTCTTC.

The chain recombines TRBV6-5 with TRBJ2-7, with TRBD1 as a possible D gene (6 bases). Germline CDR1 is MNHEY and CDR2 is SVGAGI. The CDR3 loop spans 13 amino acids. V gave up 8 bases and J gave up 5 bases, with 16 bases separating them. In DNA, the CDR3 is TGTGCCAGCGGGCCTTCAGGGGTCCACGAGCAGTACTTC. The encoded protein is CASGPSGVHEQYF.